This T cell receptor (beta chain) was observed in a study of PD-L1 blockade in urothelial cancer (dated by TCRdb to about 2017). About the investigation overall: All patients started therapy at some point between 2014 and 2016 and received atezolizumab 1,200 mg intravenously every 3 weeks. About nine tenths of the roughly 30 patients were males with bladder-origin urothelial cancer, and about 65% of the roughly 29 reported a prior smoking history. An ECOG performance status of 0 or 1 was recorded for the patients, and 0 to 3 prior chemotherapy regimens had been received by the patients. Blood samples were analyzed 3 weeks after the start of treatment (second dose) and 6 weeks after the start of treatment. A median of approximately 140,000 T cells and 80,000 to 95,000 unique TCRs was obtained from blood samples, and a median clonality of roughly 0.074 was observed. The study was an exploratory multi-omic analysis of somatic, immune and clinical correlates of response to PD-L1 blockade with atezolizumab in urothelial cancer. TCR sequencing covered pretreatment tumor samples and matched, serially collected peripheral blood taken before and after atezolizumab treatment. Durable clinical benefit was defined as a progression-free survival longer than 6 months, and TCR features were additionally tested against progression-free survival and overall survival. In the same patients, pretreatment tumors underwent whole exome sequencing and RNA sequencing in addition to TCR sequencing. About 10 patients achieved durable clinical benefit and fewer than 25 did not. Pretreatment blood TCR-seq was available for twenty-nine patients, at least one posttreatment blood collection was obtained for 24 patients, and tumor TCR-seq was available for 24 patients. General findings and caveats noted by the study authors: At 3 weeks after the start of treatment, tumor-associated TCR clones in peripheral blood had expanded more in patients with durable benefit (n of about 20, p = 0.022). Improved progression-free and overall survival was found to be associated with pretreatment peripheral blood TCR clonality below the median. Because of the small sample size (n ≈ 30) and the many exploratory analyses performed, the results are intended to be regarded as hypothesis-generating.

Taken with the paper, the label for time point translates to: peripheral blood 6 weeks after treatment start. A total of 29 patients with locally advanced or metastatic urothelial carcinoma, treated at Memorial Sloan Kettering on a trial protocol, made up the cohort. Peripheral blood mononuclear cells were collected pretreatment and during treatment, with between 1 and 8 total time points per patient. The Qiagen DNeasy Blood extraction kit was used to purify genomic DNA from total PBMCs and tumor samples. Collected pretreatment and during treatment, PBMCs were isolated and stored as previously described. In regard to this clone: Its antigen is unknown. Base qualities are not recorded, but no much larger clone differs from it by a single base.

Cut back by 7 bases and 1 base, the V and J ends lie 13 bases apart. The CDR3 holds 14 amino acids from the cysteine to the phenylalanine. Just the 42-base CDR3 DNA is kept, in frame starting at base 1. The germline V gene gives CDR1 as MDHEN and CDR2 as SYDVKM. To estimate absolute template abundance from read counts, synthetic TCR analog templates were spiked into each PCR. The immunoSEQ assay used bias-controlled V and J gene primers to amplify TCRbeta CDR3 regions from genomic DNA. Sequencing of rearranged TCRbeta segments was performed at approximately 20X coverage. For the original study's pipeline: Sequencing errors were corrected by clustering, and CDR3s were annotated against IMGT so that V, D and J genes could be assigned. Downstream analyses used only productive TCRbeta rearrangements and left out out-of-frame or stop-codon sequences. To compute clonality, Shannon entropy was normalized by the log of the number of unique productive sequences and then subtracted from one. Clones differing between time points or between blood and tumor were identified by Fisher's exact test with Benjamini-Hochberg correction at adjusted p below 0.01. Sourced from immuneACCESS, this table was stored by TCRdb with only in-frame sequences that have V and J called. A share of the clones is absent; for the studies checked, an unresolved V gene accounts for under half, and the remainder has no known explanation. V, J and clone size derive from that table, while D and trimming were established from the DNA sequence. Present in this sample are 65,000 to 85,000 clones, under 95% of which were seen just once. The ten biggest clones cover about 0.87% of the sample.

The sequence is built from TRBV28 and TRBJ1-2; 5 matching bases give a weak D call of TRBD1. This sequence was found in a woman older than 75 with urothelial cancer. Here the sequenced sample was PBMCs, taken around atezolizumab (anti-PD-L1) treatment. The sequenced DNA: TGTGCCAGCACGGGCTCGGGACTTAACTATGGCTACACCTTC. This codes for CASTGSGLNYGYTF.